This entry is about one T cell receptor beta chain. This sample was included in a study of blood T cell repertoires in COVID-19. The wider study: Specimens from acute and convalescent COVID-19 originated in the United States, Italy and Spain.

The authors' processing: Estimation of nucleated cell counts was performed using reference gene primer amplification. Measured with immunoSEQ multiplex PCR; TCRdb has only the in-frame clones, and not every one. V and J calls and clone size are as listed in that table; D and trimming were resolved from the DNA. The sample contains 100,000 to 150,000 clones, more than 75% of which appear only once. Sequenced sample: peripheral blood. The sequence derives from a man aged 55 to 70 with COVID-19, enrolled during active disease.

Here the CDR3 reads CASRGAEQFF. The CDR3 nucleotides are TGTGCCAGCCGCGGGGCTGAGCAGTTCTTC. V is TRBV2 and J is TRBJ2-1; possible D gene TRBD2, 6 bases. Trimming removed 8 bases at V and 9 bases at J, with 8 bases between. Germline CDR1 SNHLY, CDR2 FYNNEI. The CDR3 has 10 amino acids.